This TCR beta chain is from a study of CD4 T cells in relation to SARS-CoV-2 and coronaviruses (TCRdb year 2021). At the level of the whole study: In the ViraFEST assay, PBMCs were cultured with antigen for under twelve days, after which TCR beta CDR3s were sequenced to identify antigen-specific clonal expansions. The negative reference condition was either a culture with an HIV-1 Nef peptide pool or a culture with no peptide. Patient-derived lymphoblastoid cell lines were used to map the HLA restriction of shared crossreactive spike epitopes. Memory CD4+ T cell crossreactivity between SARS-CoV-2 and common cold coronavirus spike proteins was assessed at the TCR clonotype level in the study. The Adaptive Biotechnologies TCR-sequencing kit was used to sequence samples from a few pre-COVID donors and the naive versus memory experiments, while other data came from Illumina-based sequencing. For other donors in the study, expansion assays were sequenced with a different, Illumina-based TCR-beta assay.

As for this clone: The specificity of this receptor is unknown. No qualities accompany the bases; no much larger clone lies one base away.

The V and J ends are trimmed by 2 bases and 8 bases, leaving 17 bases between them. Including cysteine and phenylalanine, the CDR3 has 15 amino acids. Only CDR3 DNA remains: 45 bases, in frame from the first base. Reading the germline V gene gives CDR1 LGHNA and CDR2 YSLEER. Receptor amplification or capture employed the immunoSEQ multiplex PCR assay. The paper's processing steps were these. During preprocessing, nonproductive sequences were removed, as were CDR3s that did not start with C, did not end with F or W, or were shorter than 7 amino acids. The MANAFEST web app identified antigen-specific clonotypes based on expansion compared with the reference and other culture wells. To be counted as positive, a clone had to show significant expansion compared with the reference culture, at an FDR below 0.05, in 2 of 3 replicate wells. A further requirement for positive clones was significant expansion compared with all other tandem wells, along with an odds ratio above 5. CDR3 homology was quantified as pairwise Levenshtein distance, calculated with the stringdist R package after three terminal residues were trimmed from each end. TCRdb took this table from immuneACCESS and kept in-frame rearrangements with V and J called. Such tables lack part of the clones; where checked against another copy, unresolved V genes explain under half of the gap, and the rest is unexplained. That table supplies the V and J calls and clone size; D and trimming were determined from the DNA. The sample contains around 26,000 clones, about three quarters of them found a single time. Together, the top ten hold 20% to 25% of the sample.

The research as a whole found: Because no donor provided both pre-pandemic and post-infection samples, tracing the source of pre-existing responses was limited. Since the crossreactivity analysis centred on spike protein, crossreactivity against other viral proteins was not assessed. Approximately 61% of donors had memory CD4+ clonotypes that crossrecognized SARS-CoV-2 and at least one common cold coronavirus spike. Crossreactive clones showed significantly weaker SARS-CoV-2-driven expansion than monoreactive clones, consistent with antigenic imprinting. Small numbers of patients and of tested TCRs were a limitation of the study.

CD4+ T cells from unexposed donors were collected before the COVID-19 pandemic (2011-2018). The EasySep CD4+ T cell isolation kit was used to isolate CD4+ T cells once the cultures had run for under twelve days. Unexposed donor CD4+ T cells were tested for reactivity to SARS-CoV-2 S and N and four common cold coronavirus spike pools, as cell number allowed. Each well held 2 million to 2.5 million PBMCs cultured in IMDM containing roughly 5.1% human AB serum and about 9.4 IU/ml IL-2. Half of the culture medium was replaced with fresh IL-2-containing medium on days 3 and 7. In general, triplicate replicate wells were used for every peptide culture condition. The leukapheresis product used for the unexposed donors was purchased from a commercial source. Ficoll-Paque PLUS gradient centrifugation was used to isolate PBMCs from leukapheresis product or whole blood. PBMCs were either cryopreserved at -140 degrees C or used fresh in the expansion assay. The QIAamp Micro DNA Kit was used to extract genomic DNA from the CD4+ T cells.

The clonotype comes from a human donor in good health. This receptor chain uses TRBV4-3 and TRBJ2-3; the D segment could be TRBD2, given 5 matching bases. Sequences were obtained from CD4+ T cells from PBMCs, cultured in vitro. The CDR3 has the sequence CASSQQSVDFGTQYF. The DNA is TGCGCCAGCAGCCAACAATCCGTGGACTTTGGTACGCAGTATTTT.